This T cell receptor beta chain came from a study of regulatory T cells in long-lasting Graves disease. Concerning this clonotype itself: The antigen is unknown.

Both iRepertoire HTBI primers and Arm-PCR of CDR3 regions were used to build the TCR beta libraries. TCRdb re-derived calls from the multiplex PCR reads in MiXCR, one entry per CDR3 protein. The data show about 540,000 distinct CDR3 sequences, 13% seen once. Whole-study findings and limits: Favored gene segments in persistent disease were TRBV28, TRBJ1-2 and TRBJ2-5. Clonotypes that were public and shared totalled 2,741 in persistent patients versus around 970 in new patients.

The sample's time point: newly diagnosed GD, antithyroid drugs for less than 3 months. RNA isolated from PBMCs was used to make the TCR library. CDR1 and CDR2 from the germline V gene are WSHSY and SAAADI. V shed 8 bases, J shed 10 bases, and the junction held 8 bases outside the gene matches. The CDR3 spans 12 residues. This sample was shared with a second study, whose subject was T cells in Graves' hyperthyroidism and ophthalmopathy. That paper adds: If no ophthalmopathy progression occurred within 18 months, Graves' hyperthyroidism was stable. Most thyroid clonotypes that were expanded above 0.001 also turned up in blood.

The genes are TRBV10-2 and TRBJ2-1; 7 bases are a match to TRBD2. The sequence came from a man under 40 with Graves disease. Material: peripheral blood mononuclear cells (PBMCs), obtained at new diagnosis, from a patient treated with antithyroid drugs. Written as DNA, the CDR3 is TGCGCCAGCGTGGGGGGGGGAGGCGAGCAGTTCTTC. It is translated as CASVGGGGEQFF.